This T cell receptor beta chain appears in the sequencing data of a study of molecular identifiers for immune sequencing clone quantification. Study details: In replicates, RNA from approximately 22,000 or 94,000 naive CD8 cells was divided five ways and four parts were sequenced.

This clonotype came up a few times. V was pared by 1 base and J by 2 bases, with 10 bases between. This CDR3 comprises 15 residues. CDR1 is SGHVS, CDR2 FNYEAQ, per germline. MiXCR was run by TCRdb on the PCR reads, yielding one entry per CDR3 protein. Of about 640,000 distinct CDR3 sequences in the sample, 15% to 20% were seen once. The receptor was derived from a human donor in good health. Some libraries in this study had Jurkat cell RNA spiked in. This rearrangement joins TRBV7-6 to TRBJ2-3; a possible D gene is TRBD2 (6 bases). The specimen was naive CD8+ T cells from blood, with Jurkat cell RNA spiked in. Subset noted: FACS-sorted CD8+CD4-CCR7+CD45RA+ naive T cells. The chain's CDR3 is CASSLGGGYTDTQYF. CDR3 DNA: TGTGCCAGCAGCTTAGGTGGGGGGTACACAGATACGCAGTATTTT.